The 2 T cell receptor beta chains reported below all come from one sample, sequenced in a study of blood T cell repertoires in COVID-19. Repertoires were generated with immunoSEQ multiplex PCR, while TCRdb's copy carries only in-frame clones and drops some. The data hold some 180,000 clones, with approximately 80% observed a single time. The source material was peripheral blood. Receptors originate from a middle-aged man who had recovered from COVID-19.

Notes on this clone: At one end the junction does not follow the germline gene, possibly because of a read error. This chain connects TRBV19 to TRBJ2-2, with 8 positions matching TRBD2. The CDR3 runs 13 residues. CDR1 is LNHDA and CDR2 is SQIVND in the germline V gene (reference sequence). This chain's CDR3 is CVSSIGGAGELFF. In DNA, the CDR3 is TGTGTCAGTAGTATCGGGGGGGCCGGGGAGCTGTTTTTT.

The V and J genes are TRBV20-1 and TRBJ1-1; D might be TRBD1 (5 bases). V lost 3 bases and J lost 4, with 18 bases in between. Per germline, CDR1 DFQATT and CDR2 SNEGSKA (reference sequence). The CDR3 runs to 15 residues. DNA for the CDR3: TGCAGTGCTAGTAACTTCCAGGGTGGATTCACTGAAGCTTTCTTT. Protein sequence: CSASNFQGGFTEAFF.